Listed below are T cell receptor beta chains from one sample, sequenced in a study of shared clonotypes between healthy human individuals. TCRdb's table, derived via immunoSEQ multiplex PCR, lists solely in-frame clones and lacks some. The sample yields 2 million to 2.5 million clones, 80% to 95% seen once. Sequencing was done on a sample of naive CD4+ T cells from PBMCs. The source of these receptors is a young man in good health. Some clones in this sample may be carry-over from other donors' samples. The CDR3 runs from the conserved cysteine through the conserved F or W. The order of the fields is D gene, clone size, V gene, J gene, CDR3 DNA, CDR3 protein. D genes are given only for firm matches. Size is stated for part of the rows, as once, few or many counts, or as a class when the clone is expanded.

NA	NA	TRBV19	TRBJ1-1	TGTGCCAGTAGTATCCAACTCTGGGGGGTGAACACTGAAGCTTTCTTT	CASSIQLWGVNTEAFF
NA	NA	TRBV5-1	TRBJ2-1	TGCGCCAGCAGCTTGGTGGTGTCAGAGCAGTTCTTC	CASSLVVSEQFF
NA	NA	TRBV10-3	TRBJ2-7	TGTGCCATCAGTGAGTCCGGGACGATACCCATCTACGAGCAGTACTTC	CAISESGTIPIYEQYF
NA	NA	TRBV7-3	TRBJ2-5	TGTGCCAGCAGCTTAGCGCATCGGGCGGTGGGAGAGACCCAGTACTTC	CASSLAHRAVGETQYF
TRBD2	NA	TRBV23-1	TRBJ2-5	TGCGCCAGCAGTCAGTCCGGGACTAGCGGGAGACAAGAGACCCAGTACTTC	CASSQSGTSGRQETQYF
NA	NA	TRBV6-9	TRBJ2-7	TGTGCCAGCAGAATTTCAGGGATCACGGAAGTCGACGAGCAGTACTTC	CASRISGITEVDEQYF
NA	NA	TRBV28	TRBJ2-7	TGTGCCAGCAGTTTCCGAGGGGTCTACGAGCAGTACTTC	CASSFRGVYEQYF
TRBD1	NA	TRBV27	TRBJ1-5	TGTGCCAGCAGTTCGCGGACAGGGGCAACCCCTCAGCCCCAGCATTTT	CASSSRTGATPQPQHF
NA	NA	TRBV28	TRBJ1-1	TGTGCCAGCAGGAAGGTAAACACTGAAGCTTTCTTT	CASRKVNTEAFF
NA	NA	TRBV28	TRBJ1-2	TGTGCCAGCAGTTCAGGGAGGGGCTATGGCTACACCTTC	CASSSGRGYGYTF
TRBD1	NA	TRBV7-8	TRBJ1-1	TGTGCCAGCAGCTTAGCTGGACAGGGCACGGCTTTCTTT	CASSLAGQGTAFF
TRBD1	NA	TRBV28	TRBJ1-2	TGTGCCAGCAGTTCCCCAGGACAGGGGATTTTCTATGGCTACACCTTC	CASSSPGQGIFYGYTF
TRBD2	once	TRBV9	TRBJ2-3	TGTGCCAGCAGCGTGGGACTAGCGGGATTCACAGATACGCAGTATTTT	CASSVGLAGFTDTQYF
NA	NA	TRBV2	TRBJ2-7	TGTGCCAGCAGTGAAGAAAAGGGATCCGAGCAGTACTTC	CASSEEKGSEQYF
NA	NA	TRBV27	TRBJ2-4	TGTGCCAGCAGTTTGGCAGCAGGGTATGGGGACATTCAGTACTTC	CASSLAAGYGDIQYF
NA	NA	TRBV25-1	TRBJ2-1	TGTGCCAGCAGTGAACCGGGGCCCAATGAGCAGTTCTTC	CASSEPGPNEQFF
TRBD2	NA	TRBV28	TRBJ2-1	TGTGCCAGCAGCGTAGCGGGAGGGTACAATGAGCAGTTCTTC	CASSVAGGYNEQFF
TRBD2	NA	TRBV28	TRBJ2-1	TGTGCCAGCAGAGGGGTAGCGGGAGGATACAATGAGCAGTTCTTC	CASRGVAGGYNEQFF
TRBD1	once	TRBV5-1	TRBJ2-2	TGCGCCAGCAGCTGGGGACAGGGTCCCGGGGAGCTGTTTTTT	CASSWGQGPGELFF
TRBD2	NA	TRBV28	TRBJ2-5	TGTGCCAGCAGGGGGCGGGAGTTAAGAGAGACCCAGTACTTC	CASRGRELRETQYF
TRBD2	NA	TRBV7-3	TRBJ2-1	TGTGCCAGCAGCCAGAGGGGGCGGGAGGGCAATGAGCAGTTCTTC	CASSQRGREGNEQFF
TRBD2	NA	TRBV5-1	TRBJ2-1	TGCGCCAGCAGCTCCGGGACTACATTAAATGAGCAGTTCTTC	CASSSGTTLNEQFF
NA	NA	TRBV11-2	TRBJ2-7	TGTGCCAGCAGCTACCCGGATGAACGGGTAACCTACGAGCAGTACTTC	CASSYPDERVTYEQYF
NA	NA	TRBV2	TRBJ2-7	TGTGCCAGCAGGGGCACCGGCTACTCCTACGAGCAGTACTTC	CASRGTGYSYEQYF
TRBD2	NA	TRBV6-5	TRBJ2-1	TGTGCCAGCAGCCAAGCGGGGGGCTCCTACAATGAGCAGTTCTTC	CASSQAGGSYNEQFF
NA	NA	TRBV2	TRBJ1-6	TGTGCCAGCAGTGTCGATTTAAATTCACCCCTCCACTTT	CASSVDLNSPLHF
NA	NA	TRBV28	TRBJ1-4	TGTGCCAGCTCGGTCGGAAATAATGAAAAACTGTTTTTT	CASSVGNNEKLFF
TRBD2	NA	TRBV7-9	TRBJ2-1	TGTGCCAGCAGTTTACTAGCGGACGAGCAGTTCTTC	CASSLLADEQFF
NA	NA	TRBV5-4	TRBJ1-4	TGTGCCAGCAGCCTATCGGGGGCCGGTACTAATGAAAAACTGTTTTTT	CASSLSGAGTNEKLFF
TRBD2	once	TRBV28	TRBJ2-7	TGTGCCAGCAGTTCAAGCGGGAGTAGGTACGAGCAGTACTTC	CASSSSGSRYEQYF
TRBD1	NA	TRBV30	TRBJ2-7	TGTGCCTGGAGCCCGGACAGGGGATACGAGCAGTACTTC	CAWSPDRGYEQYF
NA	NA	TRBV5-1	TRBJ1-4	TGCGCCAGCAGCTTGGCCGCGGGGGGTACTAATGAAAAACTGTTTTTT	CASSLAAGGTNEKLFF
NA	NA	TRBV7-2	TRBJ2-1	TGTGCCAGCAGCTTAGCGTCCCTTGGCGTGTCCTACAATGAGCAGTTCTTC	CASSLASLGVSYNEQFF
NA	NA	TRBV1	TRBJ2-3	TGCACCAGCAGCCCCCGGGAGCGGGAGCCCCATACGCAGTATTTT	CTSSPREREPHTQYF
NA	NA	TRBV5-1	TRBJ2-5	TGCGCCAGCAGCTTTAGCATTTCAGGATTTAATCAAGAGACCCAGTACTTC	CASSFSISGFNQETQYF
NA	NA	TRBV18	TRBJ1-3	TGTGCCAGCTCACCAAGGCAGGCCCTCTCTGGAAACACCATATATTTT	CASSPRQALSGNTIYF
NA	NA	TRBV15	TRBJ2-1	TGTGCCACCAGCAAGGGGACCTACAATGAGCAGTTCTTC	CATSKGTYNEQFF
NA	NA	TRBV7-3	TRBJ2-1	TGTGCCAGCAGCCCCGGGGGACTCCTAAATTTCGAGTTCTTC	CASSPGGLLNFEFF